Detailed here is one TCR beta chain. The clone's antigen remains unknown. Base qualities are not at hand, and no much larger clone is one base apart. Trimming removed 3 bases from V and 5 bases from J, leaving 4 bases between the germline ends. The germline V gene gives CDR1 as ENHRY and CDR2 as SYGVKD. The CDR3 starts with the cysteine, ends with the phenylalanine, and has 11 residues. The CDR3 DNA has 33 bases and is translated from base 1. The library was prepared using the immunoSEQ multiplex PCR assay. The clones in this table, taken by TCRdb from immuneACCESS, are in-frame only. Not every clone is retained; where verified, under half of the shortfall comes from an unresolved V gene, and the cause of the rest is unknown. This sample comprises some 70,000 clones, about 97% of them detected only once. Of the sample, roughly 0.3% falls within the top ten clones. The source of the sample is a study of technical replicates of blood from a few donors (dated by TCRdb to about 2017).

The sequence joins TRBV10-3 to TRBJ2-5, with no confident D gene call. The receptor's source is a human donor in good health. The sample was T cells isolated from PBMCs. The CDR3 reads CAISDYETQYF. The sequenced DNA: TGTGCCATCAGTGATTATGAGACCCAGTACTTC.